Detailed here is one T cell receptor beta chain. This sample was taken from a study of T cell repertoires in cytomegalovirus infection. The ends lost 6 bases at V and 8 bases at J; junction bases unmatched: 12. Germline CDR1 SGHAT, CDR2 FQNNGV. CDR3 length equals 16 residues. MiXCR was run by TCRdb on the reads, yielding one entry per CDR3 protein. The sample gives about 230,000 distinct CDR3 sequences, 5% to 8.5% of which show up once; more than 5.5% is in the top ten. The sequenced sample consisted of PBMCs. The V and J genes are TRBV11-2 and TRBJ1-6; 8 bases are shared with TRBD1. This receptor was obtained from a human donor in good health (CMV status not recorded). Some clones in this sample may be carry-over from other donors' samples. The CDR3 region is CASRNPGRGPYSPLHF. CDR3 coding DNA: TGTGCCAGCAGGAACCCCGGCAGGGGGCCATATTCACCCCTCCACTTT.